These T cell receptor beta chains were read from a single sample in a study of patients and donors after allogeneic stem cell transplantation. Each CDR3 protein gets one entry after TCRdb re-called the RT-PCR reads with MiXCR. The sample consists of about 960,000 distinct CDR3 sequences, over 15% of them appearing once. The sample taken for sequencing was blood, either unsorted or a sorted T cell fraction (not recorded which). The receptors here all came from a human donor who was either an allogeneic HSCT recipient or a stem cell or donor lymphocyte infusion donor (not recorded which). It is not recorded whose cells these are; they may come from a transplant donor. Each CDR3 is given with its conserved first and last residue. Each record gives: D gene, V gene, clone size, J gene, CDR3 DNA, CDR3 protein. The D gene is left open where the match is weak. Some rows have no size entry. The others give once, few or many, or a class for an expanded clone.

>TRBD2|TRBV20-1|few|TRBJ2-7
TGCAGTGCTTCCGGACTAGCGGCCTACGAGCAGTACTTC
CSASGLAAYEQYF
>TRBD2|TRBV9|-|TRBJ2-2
TGTGCCAGCAGCTTTCGGGGAGCGGGAGAATGGACCGGGGAGCTGTTTTTT
CASSFRGAGEWTGELFF
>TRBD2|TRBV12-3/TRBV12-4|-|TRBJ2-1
TGTGCCAGCAGTCGGACTGGCGGGAGGTACAATGAGCAGTTCTTC
CASSRTGGRYNEQFF
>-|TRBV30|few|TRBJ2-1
TGTGCCTGGAGTGGTGCGGGCGCCAATGAGCAGTTCTTC
CAWSGAGANEQFF
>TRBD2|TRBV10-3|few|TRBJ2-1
TGTGCCACGCGGAGGAATAGCGGGAGGCCCCAAGGGGAGTTCTTC
CATRRNSGRPQGEFF
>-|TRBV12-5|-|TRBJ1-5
TGTGCTAGTGGCCGGACACTTCAGCCCCAGCATTTT
CASGRTLQPQHF
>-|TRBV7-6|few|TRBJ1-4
TGTGCCAGCAGCCCAGTGGTTGGAAGAAATGAAAAACTGTTTTTT
CASSPVVGRNEKLFF
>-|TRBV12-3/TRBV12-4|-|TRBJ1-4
TGTGCCAGCAGTTTGGTAGGGTGGGAGGATGAAAAACTGTTTTTT
CASSLVGWEDEKLFF
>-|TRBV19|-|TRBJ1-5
TGTGCCAGGCCCCGAAGGGGAAGCTGGAGCAATCAGCCCCAGCATTTT
CARPRRGSWSNQPQHF
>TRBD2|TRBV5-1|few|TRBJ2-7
TGCGCCAGCAGCTTGGCCGGCGGGAGGGCCTACGAGCAGTACTTC
CASSLAGGRAYEQYF
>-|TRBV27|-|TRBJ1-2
TGTGCCAGCAGCCCTATTCCGACAGCGCTTAACTATGGCTACACCTTC
CASSPIPTALNYGYTF
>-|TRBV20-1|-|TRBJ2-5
TGCAGTGCTAGAGTCCCCCCGGGGGAGACCCAGTACTTC
CSARVPPGETQYF
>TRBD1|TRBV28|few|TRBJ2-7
TGTGCCAGCAGCCGCTCCGGGACAGGTCTCTACGAGCAGTACTTC
CASSRSGTGLYEQYF
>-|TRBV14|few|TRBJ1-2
TGTGCCAGCAGCCCATTCCAGGGTCAAGGCTACACCTTC
CASSPFQGQGYTF
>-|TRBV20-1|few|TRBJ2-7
TGCAGTGGGCAACCAGGGACCGCGTACGAGCAGTACTTC
CSGQPGTAYEQYF
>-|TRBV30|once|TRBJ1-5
TGTGCCTGGAGTGTAGGAACAGGGCTCAATCAGCCCCAGCATTTT
CAWSVGTGLNQPQHF
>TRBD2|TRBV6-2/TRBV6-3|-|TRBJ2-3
TGTGCCAGCAGCCGGACTAGCGGGAGGGCCGGAACAGATACGCAGTATTTT
CASSRTSGRAGTDTQYF
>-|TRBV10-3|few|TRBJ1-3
TGTGCCATCAGTTGGGCTAATGAAAACACCATATATTTT
CAISWANENTIYF
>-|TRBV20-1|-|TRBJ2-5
TGCAGTGCTCCCATGGGCCAGGCCCAGTACTTC
CSAPMGQAQYF
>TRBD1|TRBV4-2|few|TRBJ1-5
TGTGCCAGCAGCCAGCGGACAGGGGGAGCAAATCAGCCCCAGCATTTT
CASSQRTGGANQPQHF
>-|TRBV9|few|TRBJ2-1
TGTGCCAGCAGCACCGGAGGGGGATACGATGAGCAGTTCTTC
CASSTGGGYDEQFF
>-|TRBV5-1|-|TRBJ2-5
TGCGCCAGCAGCTTGTCAGGCAGGGGCGGTAGAGAGACCCAGTACTTC
CASSLSGRGGRETQYF
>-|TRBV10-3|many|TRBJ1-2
TGTGCCATCAGTGAACAGGTTGACAACTATGGCTACACCTTC
CAISEQVDNYGYTF
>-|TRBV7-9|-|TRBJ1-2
TGTGCCAGCAGCCCTGAAGGGGGACCCCAATATGGCTACACCTTC
CASSPEGGPQYGYTF
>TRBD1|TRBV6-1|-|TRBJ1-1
TGTGCCAGCGGGACAGGGGGCAGAACTGAAGCTTTCTTT
CASGTGGRTEAFF
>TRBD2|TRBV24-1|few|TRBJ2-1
TGTGCCACCACAGCGGGGGGTTCCTACAATGAGCAGTTCTTC
CATTAGGSYNEQFF
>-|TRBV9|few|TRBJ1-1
TGTGCCAGCAGCGTAGTGGACGGGGATTTGCGGAACACTGAAGCTTTCTTT
CASSVVDGDLRNTEAFF
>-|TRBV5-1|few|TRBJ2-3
TGCGCCAGCAGCCCGGGACGGTTTAGCACAGATACGCAGTATTTT
CASSPGRFSTDTQYF
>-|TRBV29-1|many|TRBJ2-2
TGCAGCGCCGTTGAGCCGAACACCGGGGAGCTGTTTTTT
CSAVEPNTGELFF
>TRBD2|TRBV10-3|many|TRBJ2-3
TGTGCCATCAGTGAAGCGGGGGCGAAGAGCACAGATACGCAGTATTTT
CAISEAGAKSTDTQYF
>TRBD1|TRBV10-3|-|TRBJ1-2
TGTGCCATCAGTGCAACGGACAGGGGCTATGGCTACACCTTC
CAISATDRGYGYTF
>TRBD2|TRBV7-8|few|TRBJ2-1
TGTGCCAGCAGCCCAAGTTCGGCGGGAGGGTTTAATGAGCAGTTCTTC
CASSPSSAGGFNEQFF
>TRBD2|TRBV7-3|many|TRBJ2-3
TGTGCCAGCAGTCTTATAGCGGGAGGTTCCACAGATACGCAGTATTTT
CASSLIAGGSTDTQYF
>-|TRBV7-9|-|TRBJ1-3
TGTGCCAGCGGCGAAGGGGGGGCCTCTGGAAACACCATATATTTT
CASGEGGASGNTIYF
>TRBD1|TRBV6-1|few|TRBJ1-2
TGTGCCAGCAGTCGGGACAGGGTTAGTGGCGGCTACACCTTC
CASSRDRVSGGYTF
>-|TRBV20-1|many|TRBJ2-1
TGCAGTGCTGGAGGACCCGAGAGAGCATTCAATGAGCAGTTCTTC
CSAGGPERAFNEQFF
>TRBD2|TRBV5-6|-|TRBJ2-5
TGTGCCAGCAGTGGAGAGCGGGGGGGACCAAAAGAGACCCAGTACTTC
CASSGERGGPKETQYF
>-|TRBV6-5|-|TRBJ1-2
TGTGCCAGCAGTTTAAACGGGAAAGGAAATGGCTACACCTTC
CASSLNGKGNGYTF
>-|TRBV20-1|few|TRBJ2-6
TGCAGTGCTAGAGATAGGCCGGCCCTATTCTCTGGGGCCAACGTCCTGACTTTC
CSARDRPALFSGANVLTF
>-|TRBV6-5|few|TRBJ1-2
TGTGCCAGCTGGGGAGCCCTCTATGGCTACACCTTC
CASWGALYGYTF
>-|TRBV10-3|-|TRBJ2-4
TGTGCCATCAGTGAGGCAGGGATGGACATTCAGTACTTC
CAISEAGMDIQYF
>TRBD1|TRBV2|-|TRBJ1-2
TGTGCCAGCTTCTGGACAGGGCTAAAGGTCTATGGCTACACCTTC
CASFWTGLKVYGYTF
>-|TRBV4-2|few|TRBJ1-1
TGTGCCAGCAGCCAAGAGTCATACTCTTCTGAAGCTTTCTTT
CASSQESYSSEAFF
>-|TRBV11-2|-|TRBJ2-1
TGTGCCAGCAGCTCACCCAACCCCACACGCGACAATGAGCAGTTCTTC
CASSSPNPTRDNEQFF
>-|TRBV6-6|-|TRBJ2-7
TGTGCCAGCATTCACAGGCGCTCCTACGAGCAGTACTTC
CASIHRRSYEQYF
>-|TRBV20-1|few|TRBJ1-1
TGCAGTGCTAGAGAAAGAGAATTAGGCACTGAAGCTTTCTTT
CSARERELGTEAFF
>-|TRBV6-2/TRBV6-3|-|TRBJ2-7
TGTGCCAGCACCCGGACAGACCCCTACGAGCAGTACTTC
CASTRTDPYEQYF
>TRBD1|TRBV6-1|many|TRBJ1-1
TGTGCCAGCAGTCGCGGGGACAGCAACACTGAAGCTTTCTTT
CASSRGDSNTEAFF
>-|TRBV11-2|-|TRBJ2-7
TGTGCCAGCAGCCTCCTAACCTCAAACTACGAGCAGTACTTC
CASSLLTSNYEQYF
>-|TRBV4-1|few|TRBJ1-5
TGCGCCAGCAGCCAAGCGGGGGTTAGCAATCAGCCCCAGCATTTT
CASSQAGVSNQPQHF
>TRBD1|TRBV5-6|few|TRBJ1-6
TGTGCCAGCAGGCCGGGACAGCTAAATTCACCCCTCCACTTT
CASRPGQLNSPLHF
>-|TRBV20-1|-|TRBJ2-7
TGCAGTGCGCATGGCCCGCCCCCCCGATCCTACGAGCAGTACTTC
CSAHGPPPRSYEQYF
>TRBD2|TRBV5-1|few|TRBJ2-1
TGCGCCAGCAGCGTACGGAGACTAGCGGGATTTAATGAGCAGTTCTTC
CASSVRRLAGFNEQFF
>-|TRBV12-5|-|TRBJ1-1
TGTGCTAGTGGTGCCGGGACGCCTGGGGCTGAAGCTTTCTTT
CASGAGTPGAEAFF
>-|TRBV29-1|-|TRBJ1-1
TGCAGCGTTGAAGGGTCGCTGGGACTGAACACTGAAGCTTTCTTT
CSVEGSLGLNTEAFF